This T cell receptor (beta chain) originates from a study of blood T cell repertoires in COVID-19. Study at large: From T cells, B-cell-depleted T cells, or PBMCs came the material, which was cDNA or gDNA.

Per the original data handling: Estimation of nucleated cell counts relied on the amplification of reference gene primers. The method was immunoSEQ multiplex PCR; TCRdb's version includes in-frame clones alone and lacks a portion of them. D and trimming were read from the DNA, whereas the V and J calls and clone size are those reported in that table. The repertoire holds 220,000 or so clones, with about 79% as singletons. Trimming removed 4 bases at V and 11 bases at J, with 11 bases between. The V gene's germline CDR1 is SQVTM and CDR2 ANQGSEA. The CDR3 has 10 amino acids. The sample comprised PBMCs or T cells enriched from blood (not recorded which). The J gene is TRBJ1-1, the V gene TRBV29-1; D is undetermined. The receptor's source is a woman in her thirties or forties with acute COVID-19. CDR3 loop: CSVVAPEAFF. CDR3 DNA: TGCAGCGTTGTCGCCCCGGAGGCTTTCTTT.